The rows below give T cell receptor beta chains drawn from one sample of a study of regulatory T cells in long-lasting Graves disease. TCRdb fed the multiplex PCR reads into MiXCR, producing one record per CDR3 protein. This sample has roughly 320,000 distinct CDR3 sequences; 15% to 20% occur once, and the top ten carry about 27%. The sample also formed part of further work on T cells in Graves' hyperthyroidism and ophthalmopathy.

Source: peripheral blood mononuclear cells (PBMCs), taken at new diagnosis, from a patient treated with antithyroid drugs. The receptors stem from a man between 35 and 55 years old with Graves disease. Both conserved end residues are part of each CDR3. Fields, in order: V gene, D gene, J gene, clone size, CDR3 DNA, CDR3 protein. The D gene is left open where the match is weak. Size is stated for part of the rows, as once, few or many counts, or as a class when the clone is expanded.

V: TRBV5-1
D: .
J: TRBJ2-4
size: .
DNA: TGCGCCCCACCGGGGCTAGCCAAAAACATTCAGTACTTC
CDR3: CAPPGLAKNIQYF

V: TRBV20-1
D: .
J: TRBJ2-5
size: many
DNA: TGCAGTGCTAGAGTCAGAGGAGAGACCCAGTACTTC
CDR3: CSARVRGETQYF

V: TRBV6-2/TRBV6-3
D: .
J: TRBJ1-2
size: .
DNA: TGTGCCAGCAGTTACTTTTTAGGCTGGGGTGGCTACACCTTC
CDR3: CASSYFLGWGGYTF

V: TRBV19
D: .
J: TRBJ1-1
size: .
DNA: TGTGCCAGTAAAACACACAGGGCATCCAGGACTGAAGCTTTCTTT
CDR3: CASKTHRASRTEAFF

V: TRBV20-1
D: .
J: TRBJ1-6
size: few
DNA: TGCAGTGCCGAACAGGGCCTGAGCTCCTATAATTCACCCCTCCACTTT
CDR3: CSAEQGLSSYNSPLHF

V: TRBV30
D: .
J: TRBJ1-2
size: many
DNA: TGTGCCTGGAGTGTACTTAACGGGTATGGCTACACCTTC
CDR3: CAWSVLNGYGYTF

V: TRBV7-9
D: TRBD1
J: TRBJ2-1
size: few
DNA: TGTGCCAGCAGCTACCGGGACAGGGGCTACAATGAGCAGTTCTTC
CDR3: CASSYRDRGYNEQFF

V: TRBV14
D: .
J: TRBJ1-4
size: few
DNA: TGTGCCAGCAGCCGACGGACAGACGACAATGAAAAACTGTTTTTT
CDR3: CASSRRTDDNEKLFF

V: TRBV30
D: TRBD2
J: TRBJ2-2
size: .
DNA: TGTGCCTGGAGTAGCGGGAGCTACACCGGGGAGCTGTTTTTT
CDR3: CAWSSGSYTGELFF

V: TRBV2
D: .
J: TRBJ2-7
size: many
DNA: TGTGCCAGCAGTTGGGACGGCTACTACGAGCAGTACTTC
CDR3: CASSWDGYYEQYF

V: TRBV5-6
D: .
J: TRBJ1-1
size: many
DNA: TGTGCCAGCAGCTTGAGTGTCATCGCGGGCGCGACTGAAGCTTTCTTT
CDR3: CASSLSVIAGATEAFF

V: TRBV27
D: TRBD1
J: TRBJ1-1
size: many
DNA: TGTGCCAGCAGTCCCCGGACAGGGGGAAACACTGAAGCTTTCTTT
CDR3: CASSPRTGGNTEAFF

V: TRBV30
D: .
J: TRBJ2-5
size: many
DNA: TGTGCCTGGAGTGTTCAGCAGGCGGAGACCCAGTACTTC
CDR3: CAWSVQQAETQYF

V: TRBV29-1
D: TRBD1
J: TRBJ1-2
size: .
DNA: TGCAGCGTGGACAGGAGCAGTAACTATGGCTACACCTTC
CDR3: CSVDRSSNYGYTF

V: TRBV20-1
D: .
J: TRBJ1-2
size: .
DNA: TGCAGTGCTGGAATGACAGAGAACTATGGCTACACCTTC
CDR3: CSAGMTENYGYTF

V: TRBV7-9
D: .
J: TRBJ1-1
size: many
DNA: TGTGCCAGCAGCTTAATCCCCAGGGATTTATCGGCTTTCTTT
CDR3: CASSLIPRDLSAFF

V: TRBV28
D: TRBD1
J: TRBJ1-1
size: many
DNA: TGTGCCAGCAGTTCAGACTCCAGGGGGCTTTCGGCTTTCTTT
CDR3: CASSSDSRGLSAFF